This T cell receptor (beta chain) was identified during a study of blood T cell repertoires in COVID-19. Study information: COVID-19 samples collected from the United States, Italy and Spain covered acute and convalescent phases. Sources were T cells, B-cell-depleted T cells, or PBMCs; the material itself was cDNA or gDNA.

As processed by the authors: Reference gene primer amplification yielded estimated nucleated cell counts. Clones were sequenced by immunoSEQ multiplex PCR, and TCRdb holds only the in-frame ones, with some missing. V and J calls and clone size are given by that table; D and trimming were obtained from the DNA. The top ten hold roughly 2.2% of the sample, which has some 38,000 clones, roughly 90% seen once. Germline V gene lookup returns CDR1 MNHEY and CDR2 SMNVEV (reference sequence). V lost 0 bases and J 0 bases, leaving 12 bases between the germline ends. This CDR3 is 18 amino acids long. Input material: peripheral blood. The J gene is TRBJ2-6, the V gene TRBV27; no clear D gene. The sequence was obtained from a man in his fifties or sixties with active COVID-19. The CDR3 DNA reads TGTGCCAGCAGTTTATCGGCCCGTCTGTACTCTGGGGCCAACGTCCTGACTTTC. This translates into CASSLSARLYSGANVLTF.